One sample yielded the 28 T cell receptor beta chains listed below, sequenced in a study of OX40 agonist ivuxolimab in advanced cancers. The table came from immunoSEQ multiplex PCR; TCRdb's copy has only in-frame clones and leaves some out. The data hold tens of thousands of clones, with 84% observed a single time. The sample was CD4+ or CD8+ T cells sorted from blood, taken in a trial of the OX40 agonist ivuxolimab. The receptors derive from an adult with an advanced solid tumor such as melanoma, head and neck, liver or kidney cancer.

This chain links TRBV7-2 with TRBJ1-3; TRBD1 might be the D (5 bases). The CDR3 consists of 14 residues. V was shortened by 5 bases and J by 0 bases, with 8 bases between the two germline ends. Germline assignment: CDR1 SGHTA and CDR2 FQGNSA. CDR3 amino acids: CASSQGLSGNTIYF. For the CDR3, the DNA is TGTGCCAGCAGCCAGGGCCTCTCTGGAAACACCATATATTTT. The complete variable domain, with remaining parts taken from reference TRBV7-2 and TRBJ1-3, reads GAGVSQSPSNKVTEKGKDVELRCDPISGHTALYWYRQSLGQGLEFLIYFQGNSAPDKSGLPSDRFSAERTGGSVSTLTIQRTQQEDSAVYLCASSQGLSGNTIYFGEGSWLTVV.

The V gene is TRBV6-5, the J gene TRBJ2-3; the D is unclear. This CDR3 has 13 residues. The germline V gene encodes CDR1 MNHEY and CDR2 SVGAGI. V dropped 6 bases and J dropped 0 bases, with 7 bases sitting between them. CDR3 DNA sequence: TGTGCCAGCAGACCTGGGAGCACAGATACGCAGTATTTT. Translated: CASRPGSTDTQYF.

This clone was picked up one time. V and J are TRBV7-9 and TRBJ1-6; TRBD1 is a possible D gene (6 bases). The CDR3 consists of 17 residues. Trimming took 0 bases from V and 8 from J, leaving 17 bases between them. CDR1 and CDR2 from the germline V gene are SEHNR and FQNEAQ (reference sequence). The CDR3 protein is CASSLAGTAGAHSPLHF. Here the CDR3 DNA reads TGTGCCAGCAGCTTAGCGGGTACGGCAGGGGCCCATTCACCCCTCCACTTT. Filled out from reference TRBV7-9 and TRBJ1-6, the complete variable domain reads DTGVSQNPRHKITKRGQNVTFRCDPISEHNRLYWYRQTLGQGPEFLTYFQNEAQLEKSRLLSDRFSAERPKGSFSTLEIQRTEQGDSAMYLCASSLAGTAGAHSPLHFGNGTRLTVT.

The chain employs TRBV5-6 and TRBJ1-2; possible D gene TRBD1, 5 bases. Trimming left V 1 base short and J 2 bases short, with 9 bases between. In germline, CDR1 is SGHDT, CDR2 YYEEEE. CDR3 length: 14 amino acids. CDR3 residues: CASSLQGPNYGYTF. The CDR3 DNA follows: TGTGCCAGCAGCTTGCAGGGACCAAACTATGGCTACACCTTC. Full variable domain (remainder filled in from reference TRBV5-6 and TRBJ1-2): DAGVTQSPTHLIKTRGQQVTLRCSPKSGHDTVSWYQQALGQGPQFIFQYYEEEERQRGNFPDRFSGHQFPNYSSELNVNALLLGDSALYLCASSLQGPNYGYTFGSGTRLTVV.

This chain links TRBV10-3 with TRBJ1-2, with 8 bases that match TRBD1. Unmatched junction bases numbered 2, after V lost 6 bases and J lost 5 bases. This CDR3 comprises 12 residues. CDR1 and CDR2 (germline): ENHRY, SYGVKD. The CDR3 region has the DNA TGTGCCATCAGCAGACAGGGGTATGGCTACACCTTC. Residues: CAISRQGYGYTF.

CDR3 region: CATSRAGRMGTDTQYF. CDR3 bases: TGTGCCACCAGCAGAGCTGGCAGGATGGGTACAGATACGCAGTATTTT. This chain joins TRBV15 and TRBJ2-3, with D unclear. Germline V gives CDR1 LNHNV, CDR2 YYDKDF (reference sequence). The CDR3 has 16 amino acids. V lost 1 base, J lost 3 bases, and 14 bases lay in between.

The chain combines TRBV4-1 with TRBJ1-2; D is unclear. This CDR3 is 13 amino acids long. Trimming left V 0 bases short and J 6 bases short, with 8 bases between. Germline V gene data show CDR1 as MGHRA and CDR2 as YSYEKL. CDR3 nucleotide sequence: TGCGCCAGCAGCCAAGACCGGACGGATGGCTACACCTTC. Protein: CASSQDRTDGYTF.

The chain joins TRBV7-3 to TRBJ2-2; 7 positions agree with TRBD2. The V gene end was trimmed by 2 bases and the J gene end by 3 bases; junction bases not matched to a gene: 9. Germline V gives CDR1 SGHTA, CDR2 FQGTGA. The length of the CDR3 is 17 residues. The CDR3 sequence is CASSLFLGEGYTGELFF. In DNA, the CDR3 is TGTGCCAGCAGCTTATTCCTGGGGGAGGGTTACACCGGGGAGCTGTTTTTT. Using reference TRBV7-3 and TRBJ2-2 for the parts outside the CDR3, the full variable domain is GAGVSQTPSNKVTEKGKYVELRCDPISGHTALYWYRQSLGQGPEFLIYFQGTGAADDSGLPNDRFFAVRPEGSVSTLKIQRTERGDSAVYLCASSLFLGEGYTGELFFGEGSRLTVL.

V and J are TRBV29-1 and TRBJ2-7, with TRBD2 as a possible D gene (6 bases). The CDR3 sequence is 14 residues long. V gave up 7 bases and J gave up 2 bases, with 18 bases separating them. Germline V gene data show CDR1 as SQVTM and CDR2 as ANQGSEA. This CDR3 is CSARGQKNPYEQYF. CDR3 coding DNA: TGCAGCGCGCGGGGCCAGAAAAACCCCTACGAGCAGTACTTC.

The CDR3 here is CASSPTGASYNEQFF. The CDR3 coding sequence is TGTGCCAGCAGTCCTACAGGGGCTTCCTACAATGAGCAGTTCTTC. This chain links TRBV6-5 with TRBJ2-1; the match to TRBD1 covers 7 bases. The germline V gene has CDR1 MNHEY and CDR2 SVGAGI. This CDR3 has 15 residues. Trimming removed 5 bases from V and 1 base from J; junction bases left unmatched: 5.

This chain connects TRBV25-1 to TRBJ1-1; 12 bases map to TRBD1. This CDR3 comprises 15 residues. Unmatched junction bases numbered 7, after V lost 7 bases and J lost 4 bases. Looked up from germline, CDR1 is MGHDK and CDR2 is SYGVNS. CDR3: CASTRDRGRFTEAFF. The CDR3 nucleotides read TGTGCCAGCACTCGGGACAGGGGGCGTTTCACTGAAGCTTTCTTT.

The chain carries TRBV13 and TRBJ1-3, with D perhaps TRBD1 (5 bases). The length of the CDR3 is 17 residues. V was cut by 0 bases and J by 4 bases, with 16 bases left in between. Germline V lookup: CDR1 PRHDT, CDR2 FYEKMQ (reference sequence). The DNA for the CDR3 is TGTGCCAGCAGCTTAGGCCCAGGGCCAACCGGCGGAAACACCATATATTTT. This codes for CASSLGPGPTGGNTIYF.

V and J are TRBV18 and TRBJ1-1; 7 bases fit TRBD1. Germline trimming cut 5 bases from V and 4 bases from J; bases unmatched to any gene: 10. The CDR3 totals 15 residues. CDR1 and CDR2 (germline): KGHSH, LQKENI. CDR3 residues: CASSATPTGITEAFF. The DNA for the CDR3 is TGTGCCAGCTCAGCAACCCCGACAGGGATCACTGAAGCTTTCTTT.

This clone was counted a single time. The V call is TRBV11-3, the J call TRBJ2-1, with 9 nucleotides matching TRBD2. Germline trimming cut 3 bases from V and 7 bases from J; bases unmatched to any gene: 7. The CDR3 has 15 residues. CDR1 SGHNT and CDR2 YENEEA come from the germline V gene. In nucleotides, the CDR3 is TGTGCCAGCAGCTTTAGTCTAGCGGGGCGGAATGAGCAGTTCTTC. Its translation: CASSFSLAGRNEQFF.

The CDR3 is CASSPWTGSSEQYF. In DNA form, the CDR3 reads TGTGCCAGCAGCCCCTGGACAGGGTCGAGCGAGCAGTACTTC. This chain uses TRBV4-2 with TRBJ2-7, with 8 bases identical to TRBD1. This CDR3 spans 14 amino acids. After removal of 4 bases from V and 6 bases from J, the junction contained 8 bases not matched to a gene. CDR1 LGHNA and CDR2 YNFKEQ come from the germline V gene.

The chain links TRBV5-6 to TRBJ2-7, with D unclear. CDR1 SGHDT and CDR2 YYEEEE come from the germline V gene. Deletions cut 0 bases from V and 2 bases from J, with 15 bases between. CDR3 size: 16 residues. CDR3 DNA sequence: TGTGCCAGCAGCTTGGGGTCTGCCGTTCCTCCCTACGAGCAGTACTTC. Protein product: CASSLGSAVPPYEQYF.

The CDR3, as DNA: TGTGCCAGCAGAAGTTCCTACGAGCAGTACTTC. It codes for CASRSSYEQYF. The V gene is TRBV2, the J gene TRBJ2-7; D is ambiguous. V was shortened by 6 bases and J by 1 base, with 4 bases between the two germline ends. Germline V gene data show CDR1 as SNHLY and CDR2 as FYNNEI. CDR3 length equals 11 residues. Combining the CDR3 with reference TRBV2 and TRBJ2-7 gives the whole variable domain EPEVTQTPSHQVTQMGQEVILRCVPISNHLYFYWYRQILGQKVEFLVSFYNNEISEKSEIFDDQFSVERPDGSNFTLKIRSTKLEDSAMYFCASRSSYEQYFGPGTRLTVT.

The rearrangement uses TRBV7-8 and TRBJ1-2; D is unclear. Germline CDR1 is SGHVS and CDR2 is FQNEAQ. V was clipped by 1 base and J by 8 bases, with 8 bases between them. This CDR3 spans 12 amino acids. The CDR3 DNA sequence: TGTGCCAGCAGCTTAGTTGGGAGCGGCTACACCTTC. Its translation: CASSLVGSGYTF.

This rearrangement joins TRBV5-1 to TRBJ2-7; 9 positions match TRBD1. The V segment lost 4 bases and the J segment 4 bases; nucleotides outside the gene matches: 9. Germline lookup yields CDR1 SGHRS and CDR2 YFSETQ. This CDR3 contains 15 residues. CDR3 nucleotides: TGCGCCAGCAGCCCCTGGGACAGGGTCCCTTACGAGCAGTACTTC. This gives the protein CASSPWDRVPYEQYF.

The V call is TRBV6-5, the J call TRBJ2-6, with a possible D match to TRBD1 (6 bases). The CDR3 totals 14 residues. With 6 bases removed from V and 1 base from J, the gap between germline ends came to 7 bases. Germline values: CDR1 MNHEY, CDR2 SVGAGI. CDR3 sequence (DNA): TGTGCCAGCAGCAGGGGATCTGGGGCCAACGTCCTGACTTTC. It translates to CASSRGSGANVLTF.

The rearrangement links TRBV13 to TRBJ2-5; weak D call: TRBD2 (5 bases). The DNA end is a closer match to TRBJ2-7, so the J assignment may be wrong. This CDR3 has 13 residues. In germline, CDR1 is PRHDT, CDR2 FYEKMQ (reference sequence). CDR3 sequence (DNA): TGTGCCAGCAGCCGCGGGCGAATCTACGAGCAGTACTTC. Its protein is CASSRGRIYEQYF.

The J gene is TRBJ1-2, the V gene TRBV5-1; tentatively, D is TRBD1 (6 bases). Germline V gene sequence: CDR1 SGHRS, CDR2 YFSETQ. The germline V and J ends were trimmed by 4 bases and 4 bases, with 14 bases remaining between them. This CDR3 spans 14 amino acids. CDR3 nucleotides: TGCGCCAGCAGCGGAGGACAGCCCTCCTATGGCTACACCTTC. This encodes CASSGGQPSYGYTF.

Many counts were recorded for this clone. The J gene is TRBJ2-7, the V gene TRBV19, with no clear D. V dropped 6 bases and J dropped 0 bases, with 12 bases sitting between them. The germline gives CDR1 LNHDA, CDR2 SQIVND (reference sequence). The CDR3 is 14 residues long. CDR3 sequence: CASSPAWSSYEQYF. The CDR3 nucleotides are TGTGCCAGTAGCCCCGCTTGGAGCTCCTACGAGCAGTACTTC.

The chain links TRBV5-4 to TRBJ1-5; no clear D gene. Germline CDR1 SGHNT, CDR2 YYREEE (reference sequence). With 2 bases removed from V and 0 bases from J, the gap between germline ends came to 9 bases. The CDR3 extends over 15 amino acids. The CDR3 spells CASSLQPYSNQPQHF. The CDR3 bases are TGTGCCAGCAGCTTACAACCTTATAGCAATCAGCCCCAGCATTTT.

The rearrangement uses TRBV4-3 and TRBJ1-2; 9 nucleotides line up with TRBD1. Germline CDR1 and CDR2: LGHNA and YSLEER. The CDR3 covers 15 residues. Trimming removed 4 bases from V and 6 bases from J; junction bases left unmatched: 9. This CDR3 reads CASSRSGQGLDGYTF. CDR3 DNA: TGCGCCAGCAGCCGGTCAGGACAGGGGCTCGATGGCTACACCTTC.

The CDR3 coding sequence is TGTGCCACCAGCAGGCAGCGAGGGACAGCTAATGAAAAACTGTTTTTT. Protein product: CATSRQRGTANEKLFF. The chain uses TRBV15 and TRBJ1-4; TRBD1 matches 7 bases. Per the germline V gene, CDR1 is LNHNV and CDR2 is YYDKDF (reference sequence). J was trimmed by 3 bases and V by 3 bases; bases with no gene match: 7. The CDR3 is 16 residues long. The full variable domain, completed using reference TRBV15 and TRBJ1-4, is DAMVIQNPRYQVTQFGKPVTLSCSQTLNHNVMYWYQQKSSQAPKLLFHYYDKDFNNEADTPDNFQSRRPNTSFCFLDIRSPGLGDTAMYLCATSRQRGTANEKLFFGSGTQLSVL.

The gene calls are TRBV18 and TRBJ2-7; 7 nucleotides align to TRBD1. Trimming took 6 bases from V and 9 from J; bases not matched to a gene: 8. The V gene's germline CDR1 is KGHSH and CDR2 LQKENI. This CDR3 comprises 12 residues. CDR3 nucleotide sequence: TGTGCCAGCTCGCTACAACAGGGGCCGCAGTACTTC. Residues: CASSLQQGPQYF.

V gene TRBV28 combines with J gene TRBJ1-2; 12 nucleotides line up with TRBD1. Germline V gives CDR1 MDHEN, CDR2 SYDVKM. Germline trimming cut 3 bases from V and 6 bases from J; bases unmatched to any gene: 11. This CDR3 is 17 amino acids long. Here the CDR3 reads CASSFAGQGAPSHGYTF. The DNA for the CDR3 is TGTGCCAGCAGTTTCGCGGGACAGGGGGCCCCTTCGCATGGCTACACCTTC.